This TCR beta chain is drawn from a study of blood T cell repertoires in COVID-19. Study-wide context: T cells, B-cell-depleted T cells, or PBMCs supplied cDNA or gDNA.

Here immunoSEQ multiplex PCR was the method, and the copy in TCRdb shows in-frame clones only, minus some. The sample has under 50,000 clones, roughly 84% seen once. Germline lookup yields CDR1 ENHRY and CDR2 SYGVKD. Trimming took off 0 bases at V and 1 base at J, with 9 bases between the two ends. The CDR3 runs 15 residues. The clonotype was recovered from a man aged 50-59 years with active COVID-19. Input material: peripheral blood. J is TRBJ1-2 and V is TRBV10-3; D unclear. For the CDR3, the DNA is TGTGCCATCAGTGAGTCATCGCGGGGTAACTATGGCTACACCTTC. This translates into CAISESSRGNYGYTF.